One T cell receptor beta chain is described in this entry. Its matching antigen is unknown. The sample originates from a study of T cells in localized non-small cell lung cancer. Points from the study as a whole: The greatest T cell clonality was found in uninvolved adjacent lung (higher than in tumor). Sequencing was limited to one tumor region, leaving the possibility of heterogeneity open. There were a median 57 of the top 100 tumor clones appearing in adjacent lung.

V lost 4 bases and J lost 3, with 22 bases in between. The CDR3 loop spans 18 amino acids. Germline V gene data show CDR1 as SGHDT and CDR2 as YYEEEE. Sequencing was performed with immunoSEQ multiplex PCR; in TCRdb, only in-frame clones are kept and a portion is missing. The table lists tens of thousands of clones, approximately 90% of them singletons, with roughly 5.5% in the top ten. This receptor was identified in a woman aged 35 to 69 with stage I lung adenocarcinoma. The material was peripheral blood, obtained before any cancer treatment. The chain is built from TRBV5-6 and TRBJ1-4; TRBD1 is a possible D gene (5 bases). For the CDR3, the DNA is TGTGCCAGCAGCGAGGAGGGGAGGGCCAAGTCTCCTAATGAAAAACTGTTTTTT. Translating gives CASSEEGRAKSPNEKLFF.